The source of this T cell receptor beta chain is a study of blood T cell repertoires in COVID-19. Clones were sequenced by immunoSEQ multiplex PCR, and TCRdb holds only the in-frame ones, with some missing. This sample has about 320,000 clones, with roughly 89% found just once. Clinical history reported by participants formed the basis on which cohorts were assigned. This TCR came from a man aged 55 to 70 who had recovered from COVID-19. Sequenced input: PBMCs or T cells enriched from blood (not recorded which).

The CDR3 loop is CASSGYTTSGSDFQETQYF. CDR3 coding DNA: TGTGCCAGCAGTGGTTATACGACTAGCGGGAGTGATTTCCAAGAGACCCAGTACTTC. V usage is TRBV27 and J usage is TRBJ2-5; TRBD2 agrees at 12 bases. The germline V gene has CDR1 MNHEY and CDR2 SMNVEV (reference sequence). The CDR3 has 19 amino acids. V dropped 5 bases and J dropped 1; count of bases not matched to a gene: 14.